Each of the 15 T cell receptor beta chains below was sequenced from the same sample in a study of cytomegalovirus exposure and HLA in healthy donors. PCR employed 60 Vbeta and 13 Jbeta primers. Sequencing used immunoSEQ multiplex PCR; TCRdb keeps in-frame clones, though not all of them. The sample records about 65,000 clones, 70% to 85% being singletons. The sequencing sample was made of PBMCs. Source of these receptors: a girl between 10 and 17 years old in good health and CMV-seropositive.

V gene TRBV30 combines with J gene TRBJ2-5; D not certain. The CDR3 extends over 11 amino acids. The V and J ends lost 4 bases and 2 bases respectively, with 5 bases between them. Germline-derived CDR1 and CDR2 are GTSNPN and SVGIG (reference sequence). The CDR3, as DNA: TGTGCCTGGACAGTTCAAGAGACCCAGTACTTC. This gives the protein CAWTVQETQYF.

The V gene is TRBV5-1, the J gene TRBJ1-1; no clear D gene. In germline, CDR1 is SGHRS, CDR2 YFSETQ. Trimming removed 4 bases at V and 8 bases at J, with 12 bases between. The CDR3 sequence is 12 residues long. In nucleotides, the CDR3 is TGCGCCAGCAGCCTAAAAACTTCGGAAGCTTTCTTT. Encoded protein: CASSLKTSEAFF.

This clone was seen just once. The V gene is TRBV15, the J gene TRBJ2-2; D perhaps matches TRBD2 (5 bases). Germline loops: CDR1 LNHNV, CDR2 YYDKDF (reference sequence). The CDR3 spans 15 residues. V lost 0 bases to trimming and J lost 6 bases, with 11 bases between them. For the CDR3, the DNA is TGTGCCACCAGCAGAGATCGGCCCGGGGCCGGGGAGCTGTTTTTT. Protein sequence: CATSRDRPGAGELFF.

V is TRBV2 and J is TRBJ1-4; 9 bases are a match to TRBD1. The V segment lost 6 bases and the J segment 7 bases; nucleotides outside the gene matches: 18. The germline CDR1 and CDR2 sequences are SNHLY and FYNNEI. This CDR3 is built from 18 residues. CDR3 loop: CASSETGTGRFLREKLFF. DNA of the CDR3: TGTGCCAGCAGCGAGACCGGGACAGGGAGGTTTCTGCGTGAAAAACTGTTTTTT.

The rearrangement links TRBV4-2 to TRBJ2-5, with 9 nucleotides matching TRBD1. The ends lost 4 bases at V and 5 bases at J; junction bases unmatched: 5. CDR3 length: 14 amino acids. Germline assignment: CDR1 LGHNA and CDR2 YNFKEQ. The CDR3: CASSPNRGLETQYF. For the CDR3, the DNA is TGTGCCAGCAGCCCGAACAGGGGGCTGGAGACCCAGTACTTC.

The rearrangement links TRBV4-1 to TRBJ1-1, with TRBD1 as a possible D gene (5 bases). The CDR3 loop spans 15 amino acids. Germline V gene sequence: CDR1 MGHRA, CDR2 YSYEKL. The ends were cut back, 7 bases at V and 1 base at J, with 16 bases in the middle. CDR3 nucleotides: TGCGCCAGCAAAGTTCCAGGGTCCCCGAACACTGAAGCTTTCTTT. This gives the protein CASKVPGSPNTEAFF.

V gene TRBV14 combines with J gene TRBJ1-5; D is possibly TRBD1 (6 bases). Germline V gives CDR1 SGHDN, CDR2 FVKESK. The ends were cut back, 4 bases at V and 1 base at J, with 8 bases in the middle. The CDR3 extends over 14 amino acids. CDR3 DNA sequence: TGTGCCAGCAGCCGGGGGGGCAGCAATCAGCCCCAGCATTTT. Residues: CASSRGGSNQPQHF.

This clone was seen only once. This chain links TRBV30 with TRBJ1-5, with D maybe TRBD1 (5 bases). Germline-derived CDR1 and CDR2 are GTSNPN and SVGIG (reference sequence). Trimming took 5 bases from V and 3 from J, leaving 14 bases between them. The CDR3 totals 14 residues. The CDR3 coding sequence is TGTGCCTGGGGGACTGGAGGGCCCAATCAGCCCCAGCATTTT. Protein product: CAWGTGGPNQPQHF.

This chain links TRBV6-6 with TRBJ2-7; TRBD2 might be the D (5 bases). CDR3 size: 12 residues. Trimming shortened V by 10 bases and J by 3 bases, and 13 bases separated the two germline ends. Germline loops: CDR1 MNHNY, CDR2 SVGAGI (reference sequence). CDR3 DNA: TGTGCCACCCAAAGCGGTGGCTACGAGCAGTACTTC. As protein: CATQSGGYEQYF.

The gene calls are TRBV28 and TRBJ1-5, with 7 positions matching TRBD1. Germline CDR1 is MDHEN and CDR2 is SYDVKM. This CDR3 spans 15 amino acids. V shed 6 bases and J 3 bases; nucleotides not matched to a gene: 8. CDR3 nucleotide sequence: TGTGCCAGCAGCCCCCTACAGGGGATCAATCAGCCCCAGCATTTT. This gives the protein CASSPLQGINQPQHF. Filled out from reference TRBV28 and TRBJ1-5, the complete variable domain reads DVKVTQSSRYLVKRTGEKVFLECVQDMDHENMFWYRQDPGLGLRLIYFSYDVKMKEKGDIPEGYSVSREKKERFSLILESASTNQTSMYLCASSPLQGINQPQHFGDGTRLSIL.

This chain links TRBV29-1 with TRBJ1-1; tentative D call: TRBD1 (6 bases). V was cut by 8 bases and J by 4 bases, with 14 bases left in between. Per germline, CDR1 SQVTM and CDR2 ANQGSEA. The CDR3 totals 12 residues. The CDR3 sequence: CSLRDTGTEAFF. DNA of the CDR3: TGCAGCTTGAGGGACACCGGCACTGAAGCTTTCTTT.

CDR3 residues: CATGSGGLTDTQYF. The CDR3 DNA reads TGTGCCACTGGCAGCGGGGGGCTCACAGATACGCAGTATTTT. The rearrangement joins TRBV6-1 to TRBJ2-3; 9 positions agree with TRBD2. The length of the CDR3 is 14 residues. Germline V gives CDR1 MNHNS, CDR2 SASEGT. V was pared by 10 bases and J by 2 bases, with 7 bases of the junction left unmatched.

This chain joins TRBV7-2 and TRBJ1-5; D not certain. V shed 5 bases and J shed 4 bases, with 12 bases lying between them. Germline values: CDR1 SGHTA, CDR2 FQGNSA. The CDR3 contains 14 residues. The CDR3 DNA reads TGTGCCAGCAGCCTCGTTCCAGTAAATCAGCCCCAGCATTTT. Protein sequence: CASSLVPVNQPQHF. The entire variable domain, with the rest obtained from reference TRBV7-2 and TRBJ1-5, is as follows: GAGVSQSPSNKVTEKGKDVELRCDPISGHTALYWYRQSLGQGLEFLIYFQGNSAPDKSGLPSDRFSAERTGGSVSTLTIQRTQQEDSAVYLCASSLVPVNQPQHFGDGTRLSIL.

This clone was found once. This sequence joins TRBV28 and TRBJ1-4; D is perhaps TRBD1 (6 bases). This CDR3 has 13 residues. In germline, CDR1 is MDHEN, CDR2 SYDVKM. The V and J ends lost 7 bases and 4 bases respectively, with 10 bases between them. The chain's CDR3 is CASTRDNNEKLFF. CDR3 sequence (DNA): TGTGCCAGCACTCGGGACAATAATGAAAAACTGTTTTTT.

This clone has only one observation. This sequence joins TRBV30 and TRBJ2-7; the match to TRBD2 covers 7 bases. V dropped 5 bases and J dropped 4; count of bases not matched to a gene: 20. The length of the CDR3 is 17 residues. CDR1 is GTSNPN, CDR2 SVGIG, per germline (reference sequence). This chain's CDR3 is CAWGPISGLLNRYEQYF. CDR3 sequence (DNA): TGTGCCTGGGGCCCTATTAGCGGGCTTCTGAATAGGTACGAGCAGTACTTC.